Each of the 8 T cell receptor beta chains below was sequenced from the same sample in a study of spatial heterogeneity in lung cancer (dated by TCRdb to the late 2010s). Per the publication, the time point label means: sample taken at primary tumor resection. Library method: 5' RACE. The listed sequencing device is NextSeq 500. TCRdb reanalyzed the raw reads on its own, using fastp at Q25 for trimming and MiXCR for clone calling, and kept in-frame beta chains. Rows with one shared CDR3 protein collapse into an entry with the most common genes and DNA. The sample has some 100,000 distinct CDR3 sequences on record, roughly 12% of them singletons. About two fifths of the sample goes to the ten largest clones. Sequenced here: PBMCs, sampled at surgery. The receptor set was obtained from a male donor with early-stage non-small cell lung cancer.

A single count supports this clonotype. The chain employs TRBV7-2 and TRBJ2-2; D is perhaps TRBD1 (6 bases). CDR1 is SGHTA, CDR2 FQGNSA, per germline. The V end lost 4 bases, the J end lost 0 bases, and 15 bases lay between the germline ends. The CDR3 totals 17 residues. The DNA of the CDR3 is TGTGCCAGCAGCTGTGTACAGGGATTCGCGAACACCGGGGAGCTGTTTTTT. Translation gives CASSCVQGFANTGELFF.

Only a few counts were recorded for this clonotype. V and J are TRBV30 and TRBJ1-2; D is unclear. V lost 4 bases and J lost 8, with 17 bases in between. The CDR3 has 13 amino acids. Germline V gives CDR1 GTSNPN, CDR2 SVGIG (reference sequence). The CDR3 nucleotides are TGTGCCTGGACCTCTCTTGGGTTTTACGGCTACACCTTC. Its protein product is CAWTSLGFYGYTF.

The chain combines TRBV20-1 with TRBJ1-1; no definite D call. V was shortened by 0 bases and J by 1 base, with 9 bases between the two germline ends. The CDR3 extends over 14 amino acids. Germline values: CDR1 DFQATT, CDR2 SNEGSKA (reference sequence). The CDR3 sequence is CSAREGGGNTEAFF. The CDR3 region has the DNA TGCAGTGCTAGAGAAGGTGGAGGGAACACTGAAGCTTTCTTT.

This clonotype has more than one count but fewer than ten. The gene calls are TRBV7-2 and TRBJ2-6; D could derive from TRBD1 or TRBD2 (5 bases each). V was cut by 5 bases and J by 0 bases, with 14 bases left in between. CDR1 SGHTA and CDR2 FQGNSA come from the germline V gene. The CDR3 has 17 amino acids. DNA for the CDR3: TGTGCCAGCAGCCTTCGGGACGCCTACTCTGGGGCCAACGTCCTGACTTTC. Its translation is CASSLRDAYSGANVLTF.

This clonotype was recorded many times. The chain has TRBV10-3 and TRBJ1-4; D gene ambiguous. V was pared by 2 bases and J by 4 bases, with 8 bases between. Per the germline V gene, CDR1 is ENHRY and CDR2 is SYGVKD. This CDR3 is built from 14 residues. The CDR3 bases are TGTGCCATCAGTGAGAACCGCAATAATGAAAAACTGTTTTTT. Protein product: CAISENRNNEKLFF.

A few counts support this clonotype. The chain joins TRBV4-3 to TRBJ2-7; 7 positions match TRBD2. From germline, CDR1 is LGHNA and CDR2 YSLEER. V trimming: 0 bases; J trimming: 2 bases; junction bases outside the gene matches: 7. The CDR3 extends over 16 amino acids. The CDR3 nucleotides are TGCGCCAGCAGCCAAGATATAGTGGGAGGGACCTACGAGCAGTACTTC. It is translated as CASSQDIVGGTYEQYF.

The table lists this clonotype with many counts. The CDR3 region is CASSLKVYSNQPQHF. The DNA of the CDR3 is TGTGCCAGCAGTTTAAAGGTATATAGCAATCAGCCCCAGCATTTT. This sequence joins TRBV28 and TRBJ1-5; no reliable D call. The V end lost 2 bases, the J end lost 0 bases, and 8 bases lay between the germline ends. The germline V gene encodes CDR1 MDHEN and CDR2 SYDVKM. The CDR3 runs to 15 residues. The full variable domain, its missing parts supplied by reference TRBV28 and TRBJ1-5, is DVKVTQSSRYLVKRTGEKVFLECVQDMDHENMFWYRQDPGLGLRLIYFSYDVKMKEKGDIPEGYSVSREKKERFSLILESASTNQTSMYLCASSLKVYSNQPQHFGDGTRLSIL.

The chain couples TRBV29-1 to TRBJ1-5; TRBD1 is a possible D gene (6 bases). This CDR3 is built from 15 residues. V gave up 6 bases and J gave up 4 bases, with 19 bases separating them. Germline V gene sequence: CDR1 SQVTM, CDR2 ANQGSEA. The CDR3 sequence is CSVLVMAGENQPQHF. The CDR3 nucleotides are TGCAGCGTCCTTGTCATGGCAGGGGAAAATCAGCCCCAGCATTTT.